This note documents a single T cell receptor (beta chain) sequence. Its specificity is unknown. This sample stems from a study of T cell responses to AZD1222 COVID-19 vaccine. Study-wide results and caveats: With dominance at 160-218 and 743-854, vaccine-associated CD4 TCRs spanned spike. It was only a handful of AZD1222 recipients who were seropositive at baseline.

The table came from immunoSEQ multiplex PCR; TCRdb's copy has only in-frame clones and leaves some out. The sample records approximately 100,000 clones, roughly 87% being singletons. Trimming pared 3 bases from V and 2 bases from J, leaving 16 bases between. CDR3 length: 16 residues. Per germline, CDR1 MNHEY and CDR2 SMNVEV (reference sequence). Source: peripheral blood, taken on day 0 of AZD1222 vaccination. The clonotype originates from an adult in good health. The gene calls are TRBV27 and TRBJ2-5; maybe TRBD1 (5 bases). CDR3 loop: CASSLRQQSTQETQYF. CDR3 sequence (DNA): TGTGCCAGCAGTTTGAGACAGCAAAGCACTCAAGAGACCCAGTACTTC.